The 21 T cell receptor beta chains in this list originate from one sample, sequenced in a study of response to subunit inactivated influenza vaccine. One entry per CDR3 protein results from TCRdb running MiXCR on the RT-PCR reads. The table includes 450,000 to 600,000 distinct CDR3 sequences, less than 8% detected once. The starting material was PBMCs from blood, obtained around 25 months after vaccination. These receptors were taken from a man aged 50-75 years who received an inactivated influenza vaccine.

This clonotype was seen a handful of times. J is TRBJ2-7 and V is TRBV4-3; D remains ambiguous. The CDR3 is 14 residues long. The V gene lost 0 bases and the J gene lost 5 bases, with 11 bases spanning the gap. The germline CDR1 and CDR2 sequences are LGHNA and YSLEER. CDR3 nucleotides: TGCGCCAGCAGCCAAGAGATTGTCGAAAACGAGCAGTACTTC. As protein: CASSQEIVENEQYF.

This chain uses TRBV5-1 with TRBJ2-2; D gene uncertain. With 0 bases removed from V and 0 bases from J, the gap between germline ends came to 6 bases. The CDR3 spans 15 residues. Germline V CDR1 and CDR2: SGHRS, YFSETQ. CDR3 DNA sequence: TGCGCCAGCAGCTTGGTCCAGGCGAACACCGGGGAGCTGTTTTTT. Its protein is CASSLVQANTGELFF.

This chain joins TRBV7-3 and TRBJ2-3, with D unresolved. CDR1 is SGHTA and CDR2 is FQGTGA in the germline V gene. There are 14 residues in the CDR3. The ends were cut back, 0 bases at V and 4 bases at J, with 8 bases in the middle. The CDR3 spells CASSLTLVSDTQYF. CDR3 sequence (DNA): TGTGCCAGCAGCTTAACGCTAGTGTCAGATACGCAGTATTTT.

This rearrangement joins TRBV6-2 or TRBV6-3 to TRBJ1-2; perhaps TRBD1 as D (5 bases). The germline CDR1 and CDR2 sequences are MNHEY and SVGEGT. The CDR3 sequence is 15 residues long. Trimming stripped 5 bases from V and 5 bases from J, with 18 bases between. The CDR3 bases are TGTGCCAGCAGTACTCCGACAGCGGCTGCTTATGGCTACACCTTC. It yields the protein CASSTPTAAAYGYTF.

The sample holds a few counts of this clonotype. This chain joins TRBV6-1 and TRBJ1-1; D possibly corresponds to TRBD1 (5 bases). The CDR3 is 13 amino acids. In germline, CDR1 is MNHNS, CDR2 SASEGT. The V end lost 7 bases, the J end lost 0 bases, and 9 bases lay between the germline ends. CDR3: CASTRVMNTEAFF. The CDR3 DNA reads as TGTGCCAGCACCAGGGTTATGAACACTGAAGCTTTCTTT.

The CDR3, as DNA: TGTGCCAGCAGCCCCTATGTTCAAACCTGGGGGGGCACTGAAGCTTTCTTT. Translating it yields CASSPYVQTWGGTEAFF. The chain couples TRBV7-2 to TRBJ1-1, with D maybe TRBD1 (5 bases). The CDR3 covers 17 residues. Between the trimmed V and J ends, which lost 5 bases and 4 bases, there was a span of 23 bases. CDR1 and CDR2 from the germline V gene are SGHTA and FQGNSA.

V usage is TRBV6-2 or TRBV6-3 and J usage is TRBJ2-5; possible D gene TRBD1, 5 bases. The CDR3 consists of 11 residues. Trimming took off 6 bases at V and 7 bases at J, with 9 bases between the two ends. Germline CDR1 and CDR2: MNHEY and SVGEGT. CDR3 sequence: CASSQQATQYF. The CDR3 nucleotides are TGTGCCAGCAGCCAACAGGCGACCCAGTACTTC.

This clonotype was counted only a few times. The chain recombines TRBV20-1 with TRBJ2-1, with TRBD2 matching 12 bases. The CDR3 covers 15 residues. Germline CDR1 reads DFQATT; CDR2 reads SNEGSKA (reference sequence). The CDR3 loop is CRPNPRTSGTNEQFF. CDR3 nucleotide sequence: TGCAGGCCCAACCCGAGGACTAGCGGGACGAATGAGCAGTTCTTC.

Only a few counts were recorded for this clonotype. V is TRBV4-1 and J is TRBJ2-1; D is possibly TRBD1 (5 bases). The germline gives CDR1 MGHRA, CDR2 YSYEKL. With 0 bases removed from V and 7 bases from J, the gap between germline ends came to 10 bases. The length of the CDR3 is 14 residues. CDR3 bases: TGCGCCAGCAGCCAAGAAGCAGGGTCGAATGAGCAGTTCTTC. Encoded protein: CASSQEAGSNEQFF.

This clonotype was found a few times. This rearrangement joins TRBV12-3 or TRBV12-4 to TRBJ2-1; D uncertain. This CDR3 is built from 12 residues. V was cut by 4 bases and J by 10 bases, with 11 bases left in between. This chain's CDR3 is CASSSSTQEQFF. DNA for the CDR3: TGTGCCAGCAGTTCCTCGACTCAGGAGCAGTTCTTC.

In its sample, this clonotype was seen a few times. The J gene is TRBJ2-1, the V gene TRBV7-9; 7 bases align to TRBD1. This CDR3 region has 15 residues. Per germline, CDR1 SEHNR and CDR2 FQNEAQ (reference sequence). Unmatched junction bases numbered 8, after V lost 1 base and J lost 8 bases. CDR3 coding DNA: TGTGCCAGCAGCTTAGGGGACAGAGGAGTCGATGAGCAGTTCTTC. This sequence encodes CASSLGDRGVDEQFF.

This clonotype was detected ten times or more. V gene TRBV20-1 combines with J gene TRBJ2-5; tentative D call: TRBD2 (5 bases). The germline V and J ends were trimmed by 6 bases and 4 bases, with 12 bases remaining between them. Germline CDR1 and CDR2: DFQATT and SNEGSKA (reference sequence). This CDR3 spans 12 amino acids. CDR3 nucleotide sequence: TGCAGTGCCTTTCGGAGCGGAGAGACCCAGTACTTC. Translation gives CSAFRSGETQYF.

The chain carries TRBV5-5 and TRBJ2-7; the D is unclear. Per the germline V gene, CDR1 is SGHKS and CDR2 is YYEKEE (reference sequence). The length of the CDR3 is 14 residues. V gave up 0 bases and J gave up 2 bases, with 9 bases separating them. The CDR3, as DNA: TGTGCCAGCAGCTTGGCCGCGTCACCCTACGAGCAGTACTTC. Translated, it gives CASSLAASPYEQYF.

This clonotype was detected many times. The CDR3 DNA follows: TGCAGTGCTAGTGCCGGGGCCCCGATGAACACTGAAGCTTTCTTT. Amino acid sequence: CSASAGAPMNTEAFF. This chain joins TRBV20-1 and TRBJ1-1; tentatively, D is TRBD1 (5 bases). Trimming left V 3 bases short and J 0 bases short, with 14 bases between. CDR1 is DFQATT, CDR2 SNEGSKA, per germline (reference sequence). This CDR3 contains 15 residues.

In its sample, this clonotype was seen a few times. V and J are TRBV5-1 and TRBJ2-2; 8 bases align to TRBD1. Trimming took 9 bases from V and 1 from J; bases not matched to a gene: 11. Germline V gives CDR1 SGHRS, CDR2 YFSETQ. The CDR3 has 16 amino acids. The CDR3 DNA sequence: TGCGCCACCTCCCACGGGGACAGGTGGAACACCGGGGAGCTGTTTTTT. This translates into CATSHGDRWNTGELFF.

This clonotype showed up many times. This rearrangement joins TRBV7-9 to TRBJ2-1; 11 bases map to TRBD2. J gave up 9 bases and V 4 bases, and 8 bases lay outside the gene matches. This CDR3 contains 15 residues. Looked up from germline, CDR1 is SEHNR and CDR2 is FQNEAQ (reference sequence). The DNA for the CDR3 is TGTGCCAGCAGCTATCTAGCGGGAGGCTGGAGTGAGCAGTTCTTC. It is translated as CASSYLAGGWSEQFF.

This clonotype was detected only a few times. The genes are TRBV4-2 and TRBJ2-5, with 10 bases lining up with TRBD2. Germline V gene sequence: CDR1 LGHNA, CDR2 YNFKEQ. The CDR3 is 17 residues long. Trimming cost V 0 bases and J 4 bases; bases outside gene matches: 8. Here the CDR3 DNA reads TGTGCCAGCAGCCAAGATCCTAGCGGGAGATCCCCAGAGACCCAGTACTTC. It is translated as CASSQDPSGRSPETQYF.

This clonotype was seen repeatedly, ten times or more. The rearrangement joins TRBV20-1 to TRBJ1-2; a weak D match, TRBD1 (5 bases). Germline values: CDR1 DFQATT, CDR2 SNEGSKA (reference sequence). This CDR3 contains 13 residues. Trimming cost V 3 bases and J 0 bases, with 8 bases left between them. This CDR3 reads CSASTGANYGYTF. DNA for the CDR3: TGCAGTGCTAGTACGGGGGCTAACTATGGCTACACCTTC.

This chain connects TRBV12-3 or TRBV12-4 to TRBJ2-5; 7 positions agree with TRBD2. The CDR3 has 14 residues. Germline trimming cut 8 bases from V and 3 bases from J; bases unmatched to any gene: 9. The CDR3 sequence is CASALSGGKETQYF. The CDR3 coding sequence is TGTGCCAGCGCTTTGTCGGGGGGAAAAGAGACCCAGTACTTC.

The chain employs TRBV29-1 and TRBJ2-2; D might be TRBD2 (5 bases). Trimming left V 5 bases short and J 4 bases short, with 11 bases between. Germline CDR1 and CDR2: SQVTM and ANQGSEA. The CDR3 is made up of 13 amino acids. The CDR3 coding sequence is TGCAGCGTTTCGGAGGATGGCACCGGGGAGCTGTTTTTT. Translated, it gives CSVSEDGTGELFF.

There are a few counts of this clonotype. The CDR3 nucleotides are TGTGCCAGCAGTGACAGGTGGACGAACACTGAAGCTTTCTTT. Amino acid sequence: CASSDRWTNTEAFF. The chain joins TRBV6-1 to TRBJ1-1; no clear D. CDR3 length: 14 residues. V was pared by 3 bases and J by 1 base, with 9 bases between. Germline CDR1 reads MNHNS; CDR2 reads SASEGT.